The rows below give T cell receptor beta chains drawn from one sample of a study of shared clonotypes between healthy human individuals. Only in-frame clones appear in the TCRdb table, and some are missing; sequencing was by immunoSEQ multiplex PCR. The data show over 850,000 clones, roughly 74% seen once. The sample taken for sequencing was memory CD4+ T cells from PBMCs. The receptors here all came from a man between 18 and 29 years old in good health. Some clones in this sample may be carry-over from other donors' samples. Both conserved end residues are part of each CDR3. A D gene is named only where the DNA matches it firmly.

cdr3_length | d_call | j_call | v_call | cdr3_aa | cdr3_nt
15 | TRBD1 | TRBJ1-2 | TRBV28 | CASTSTQGAYGGYTF | TGTGCCAGCACCTCAACCCAGGGGGCTTACGGTGGCTACACCTTC
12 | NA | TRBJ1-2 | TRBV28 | CASTTSSYGYTF | TGTGCCAGCACCACAAGTAGCTATGGCTACACCTTC
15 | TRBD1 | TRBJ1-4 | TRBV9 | CASSVRTGTNEKLFF | TGTGCCAGCAGCGTCCGGACAGGGACTAATGAAAAACTGTTTTTT
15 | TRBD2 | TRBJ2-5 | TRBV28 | CASSWGGGGRETQYF | TGTGCCAGCAGTTGGGGGGGTGGAGGGAGAGAGACCCAGTACTTC
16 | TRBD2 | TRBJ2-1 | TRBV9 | CASSAGVAGGQGEQFF | TGTGCCAGCAGCGCGGGGGTAGCGGGAGGGCAGGGTGAGCAGTTCTTC
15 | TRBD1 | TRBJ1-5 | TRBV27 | CASSLTGAPKWPQHF | TGTGCCAGCAGTTTAACAGGGGCTCCTAAATGGCCCCAGCATTTT
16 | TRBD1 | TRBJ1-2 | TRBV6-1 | CASSEAGDRVYYGYTF | TGTGCCAGCAGTGAAGCGGGGGACAGGGTTTACTATGGCTACACCTTC
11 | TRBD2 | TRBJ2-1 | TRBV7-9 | CASSDGLATLF | TGTGCCAGCAGCGACGGACTAGCAACTCTCTTC
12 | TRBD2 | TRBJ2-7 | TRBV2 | CASRTSTYEQYF | TGTGCCAGCAGGACTAGCACCTACGAGCAGTACTTC
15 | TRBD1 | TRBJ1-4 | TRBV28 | CASTQAGTGGEKLFF | TGTGCCAGCACTCAGGCCGGGACAGGGGGGGAAAAACTGTTTTTT
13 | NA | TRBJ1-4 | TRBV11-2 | CASSRAHNEKLFF | TGTGCCAGCAGCCGGGCCCATAATGAAAAACTGTTTTTT
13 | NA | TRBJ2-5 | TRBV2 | CASSEALEETQYF | TGTGCCAGCAGTGAAGCGCTTGAGGAGACCCAGTACTTC
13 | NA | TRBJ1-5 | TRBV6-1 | CASSEVSNQPQHF | TGTGCCAGCAGTGAAGTAAGCAATCAGCCCCAGCATTTT